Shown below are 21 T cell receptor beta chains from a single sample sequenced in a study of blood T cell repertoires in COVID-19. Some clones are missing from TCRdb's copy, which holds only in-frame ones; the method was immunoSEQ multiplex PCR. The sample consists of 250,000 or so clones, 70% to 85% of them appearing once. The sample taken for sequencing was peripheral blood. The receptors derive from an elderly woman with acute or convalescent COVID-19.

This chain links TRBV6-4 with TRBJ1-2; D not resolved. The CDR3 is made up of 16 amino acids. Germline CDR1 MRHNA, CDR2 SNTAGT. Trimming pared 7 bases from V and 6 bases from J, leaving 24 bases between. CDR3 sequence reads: CASTDDPWGRRDGYTF. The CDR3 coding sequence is TGTGCCAGCACCGACGACCCGTGGGGTAGGAGGGATGGCTACACCTTC.

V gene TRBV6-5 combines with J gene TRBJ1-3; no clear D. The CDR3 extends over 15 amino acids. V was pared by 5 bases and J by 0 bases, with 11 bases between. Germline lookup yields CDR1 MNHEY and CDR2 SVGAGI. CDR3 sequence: CASSRGRPSGNTIYF. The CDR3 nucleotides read TGTGCCAGCAGTCGAGGGCGGCCCTCTGGAAACACCATATATTTT.

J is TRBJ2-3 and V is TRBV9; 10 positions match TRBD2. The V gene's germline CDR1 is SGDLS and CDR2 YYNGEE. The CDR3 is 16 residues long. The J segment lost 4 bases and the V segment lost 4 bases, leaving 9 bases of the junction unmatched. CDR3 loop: CASSPQSGGASDTQYF. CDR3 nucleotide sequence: TGTGCCAGCAGCCCTCAAAGCGGGGGGGCCTCAGATACGCAGTATTTT.

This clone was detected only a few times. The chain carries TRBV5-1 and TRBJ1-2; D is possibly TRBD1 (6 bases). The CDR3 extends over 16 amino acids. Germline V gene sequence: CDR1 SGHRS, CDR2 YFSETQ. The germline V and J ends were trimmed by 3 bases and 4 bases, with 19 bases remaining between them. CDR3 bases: TGCGCCAGCAGCTGGGGGCCCCCGCAGGGAACCTATGGCTACACCTTC. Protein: CASSWGPPQGTYGYTF. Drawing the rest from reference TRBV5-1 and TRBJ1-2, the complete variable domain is KAGVTQTPRYLIKTRGQQVTLSCSPISGHRSVSWYQQTPGQGLQFLFEYFSETQRNKGNFPGRFSGRQFSNSRSEMNVSTLELGDSALYLCASSWGPPQGTYGYTFGSGTRLTVV.

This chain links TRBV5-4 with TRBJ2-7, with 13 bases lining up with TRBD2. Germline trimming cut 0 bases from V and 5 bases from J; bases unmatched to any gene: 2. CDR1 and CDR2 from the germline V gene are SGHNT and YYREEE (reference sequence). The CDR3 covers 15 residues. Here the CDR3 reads CASSLVTSGRNEQYF. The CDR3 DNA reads TGTGCCAGCAGCTTGGTGACTAGCGGGAGGAACGAGCAGTACTTC.

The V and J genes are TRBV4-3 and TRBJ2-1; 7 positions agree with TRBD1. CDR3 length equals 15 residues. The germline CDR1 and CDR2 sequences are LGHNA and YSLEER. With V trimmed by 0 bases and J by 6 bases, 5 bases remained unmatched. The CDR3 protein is CASSQEGQPLNEQFF. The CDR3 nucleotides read TGCGCCAGCAGCCAAGAGGGACAGCCGCTCAATGAGCAGTTCTTC.

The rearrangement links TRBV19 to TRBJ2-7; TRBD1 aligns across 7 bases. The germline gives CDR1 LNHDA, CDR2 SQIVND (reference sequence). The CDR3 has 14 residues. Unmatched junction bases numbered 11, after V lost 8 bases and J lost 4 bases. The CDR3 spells CASAQGQLLYEQYF. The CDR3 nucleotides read TGTGCCAGTGCCCAGGGACAGCTCCTTTACGAGCAGTACTTC. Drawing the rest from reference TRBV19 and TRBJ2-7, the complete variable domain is DGGITQSPKYLFRKEGQNVTLSCEQNLNHDAMYWYRQDPGQGLRLIYYSQIVNDFQKGDIAEGYSVSREKKESFPLTVTSAQKNPTAFYLCASAQGQLLYEQYFGPGTRLTVT.

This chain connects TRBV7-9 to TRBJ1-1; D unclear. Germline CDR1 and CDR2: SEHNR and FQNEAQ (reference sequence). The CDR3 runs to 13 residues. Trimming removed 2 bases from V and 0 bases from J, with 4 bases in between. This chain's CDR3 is CASSLSLNTEAFF. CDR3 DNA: TGTGCCAGCAGCTTAAGCTTGAACACTGAAGCTTTCTTT.

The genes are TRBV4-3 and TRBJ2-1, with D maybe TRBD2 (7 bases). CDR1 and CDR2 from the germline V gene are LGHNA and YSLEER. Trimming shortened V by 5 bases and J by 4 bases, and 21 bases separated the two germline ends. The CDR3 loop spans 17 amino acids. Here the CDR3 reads CASSSKWGGAVYNEQFF. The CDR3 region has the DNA TGCGCCAGCAGCTCGAAATGGGGGGGGGCGGTGTACAATGAGCAGTTCTTC.

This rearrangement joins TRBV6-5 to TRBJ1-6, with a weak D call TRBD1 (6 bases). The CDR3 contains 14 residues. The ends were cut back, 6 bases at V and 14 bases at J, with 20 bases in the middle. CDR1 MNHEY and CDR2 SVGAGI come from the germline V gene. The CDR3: CASSGQRPGGSLHF. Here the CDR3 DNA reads TGTGCCAGCAGCGGACAGAGGCCCGGCGGGTCCCTCCACTTT.

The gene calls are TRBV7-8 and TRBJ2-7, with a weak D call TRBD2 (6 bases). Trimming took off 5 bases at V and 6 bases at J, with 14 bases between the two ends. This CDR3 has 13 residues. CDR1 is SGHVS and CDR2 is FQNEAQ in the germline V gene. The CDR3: CASSRDSSGEQYF. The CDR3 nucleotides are TGTGCCAGCAGCCGGGACTCTTCGGGCGAGCAGTACTTC. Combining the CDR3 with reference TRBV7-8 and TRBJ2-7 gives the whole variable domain GAGVSQSPRYKVAKRGQDVALRCDPISGHVSLFWYQQALGQGPEFLTYFQNEAQLDKSGLPSDRFFAERPEGSVSTLKIQRTQQEDSAVYLCASSRDSSGEQYFGPGTRLTVT.

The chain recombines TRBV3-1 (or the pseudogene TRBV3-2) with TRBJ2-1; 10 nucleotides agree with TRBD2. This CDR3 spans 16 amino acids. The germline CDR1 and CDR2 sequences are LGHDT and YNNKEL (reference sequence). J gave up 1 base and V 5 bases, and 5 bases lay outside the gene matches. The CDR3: CASSEIAGGSYNEQFF. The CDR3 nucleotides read TGTGCCAGCAGCGAAATAGCGGGAGGATCCTACAATGAGCAGTTCTTC.

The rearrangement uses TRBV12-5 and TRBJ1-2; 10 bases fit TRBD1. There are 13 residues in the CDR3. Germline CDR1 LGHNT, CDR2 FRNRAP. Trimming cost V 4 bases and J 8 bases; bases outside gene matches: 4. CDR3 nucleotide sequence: TGTGCTAGTGGTTCGGGACAGGGGTGGGGCTACACCTTC. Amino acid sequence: CASGSGQGWGYTF.

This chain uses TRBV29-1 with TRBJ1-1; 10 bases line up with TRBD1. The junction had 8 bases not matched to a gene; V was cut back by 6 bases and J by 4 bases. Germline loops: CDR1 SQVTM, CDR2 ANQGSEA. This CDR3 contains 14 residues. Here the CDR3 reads CSVIPGTGVTEAFF. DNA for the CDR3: TGCAGCGTCATCCCCGGGACAGGGGTCACTGAAGCTTTCTTT. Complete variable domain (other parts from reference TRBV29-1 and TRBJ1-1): SAVISQKPSRDICQRGTSLTIQCQVDSQVTMMFWYRQQPGQSLTLIATANQGSEATYESGFVIDKFPISRPNLTFSTLTVSNMSPEDSSIYLCSVIPGTGVTEAFFGQGTRLTVV.

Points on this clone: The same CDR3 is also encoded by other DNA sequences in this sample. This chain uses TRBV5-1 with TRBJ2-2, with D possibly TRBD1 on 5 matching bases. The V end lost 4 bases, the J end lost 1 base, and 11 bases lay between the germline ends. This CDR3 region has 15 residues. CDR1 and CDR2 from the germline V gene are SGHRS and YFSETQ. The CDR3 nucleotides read TGCGCCAGCAGCCTGACCGACAGGAACACCGGGGAGCTGTTTTTT. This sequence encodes CASSLTDRNTGELFF.

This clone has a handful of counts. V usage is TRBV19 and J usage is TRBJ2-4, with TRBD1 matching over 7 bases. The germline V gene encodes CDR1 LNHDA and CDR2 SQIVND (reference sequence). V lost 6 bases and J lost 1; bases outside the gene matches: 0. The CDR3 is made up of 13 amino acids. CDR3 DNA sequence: TGTGCCAGTAGACAGGGGGCCAAAAACATTCAGTACTTC. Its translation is CASRQGAKNIQYF. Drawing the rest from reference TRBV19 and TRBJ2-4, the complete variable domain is DGGITQSPKYLFRKEGQNVTLSCEQNLNHDAMYWYRQDPGQGLRLIYYSQIVNDFQKGDIAEGYSVSREKKESFPLTVTSAQKNPTAFYLCASRQGAKNIQYFGAGTRLSVL.

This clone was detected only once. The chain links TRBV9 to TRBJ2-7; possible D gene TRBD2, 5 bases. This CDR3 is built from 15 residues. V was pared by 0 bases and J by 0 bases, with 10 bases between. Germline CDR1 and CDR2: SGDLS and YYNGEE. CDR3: CASSVVPEASYEQYF. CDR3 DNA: TGTGCCAGCAGCGTAGTTCCGGAGGCCTCCTACGAGCAGTACTTC.

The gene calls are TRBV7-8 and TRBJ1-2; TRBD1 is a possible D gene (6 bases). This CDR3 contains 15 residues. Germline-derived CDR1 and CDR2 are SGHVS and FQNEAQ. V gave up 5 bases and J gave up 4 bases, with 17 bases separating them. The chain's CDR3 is CASSNRDKIPYGYTF. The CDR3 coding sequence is TGTGCCAGCAGCAACCGGGACAAAATCCCCTATGGCTACACCTTC.

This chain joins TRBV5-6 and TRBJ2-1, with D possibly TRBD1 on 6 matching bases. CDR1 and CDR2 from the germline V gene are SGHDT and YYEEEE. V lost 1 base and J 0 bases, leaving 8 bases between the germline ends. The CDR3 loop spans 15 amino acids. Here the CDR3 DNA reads TGTGCCAGCAGCTTGTTACAGGGCTCCTACAATGAGCAGTTCTTC. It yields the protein CASSLLQGSYNEQFF.

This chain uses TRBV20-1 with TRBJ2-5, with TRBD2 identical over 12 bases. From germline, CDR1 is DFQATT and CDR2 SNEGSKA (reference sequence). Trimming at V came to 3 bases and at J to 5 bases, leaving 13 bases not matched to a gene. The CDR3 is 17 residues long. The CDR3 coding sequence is TGCAGTGCTAGTCCCCTAGCGGGGGGGAACCCCCGGGAGACCCAGTACTTC. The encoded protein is CSASPLAGGNPRETQYF.

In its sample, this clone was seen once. CDR3 residues: CAISGADGGEAFF. The CDR3 bases are TGTGCCATCAGTGGCGCCGACGGGGGTGAAGCTTTCTTT. The V call is TRBV10-3, the J call TRBJ1-1; D possibly corresponds to TRBD1 (5 bases). V lost 4 bases and J lost 7, with 13 bases in between. CDR3 length: 13 amino acids. Germline V gene lookup returns CDR1 ENHRY and CDR2 SYGVKD.